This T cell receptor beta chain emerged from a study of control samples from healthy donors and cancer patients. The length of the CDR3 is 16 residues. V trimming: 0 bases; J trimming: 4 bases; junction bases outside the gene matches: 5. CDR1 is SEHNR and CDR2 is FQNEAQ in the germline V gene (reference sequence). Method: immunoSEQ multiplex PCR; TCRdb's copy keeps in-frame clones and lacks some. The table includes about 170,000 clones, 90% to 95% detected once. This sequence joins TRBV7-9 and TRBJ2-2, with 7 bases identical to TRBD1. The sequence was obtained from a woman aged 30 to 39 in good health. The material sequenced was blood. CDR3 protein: CASSLATGIGTGELFF. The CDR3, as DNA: TGTGCCAGCAGCTTAGCGACAGGGATTGGCACCGGGGAGCTGTTTTTT.